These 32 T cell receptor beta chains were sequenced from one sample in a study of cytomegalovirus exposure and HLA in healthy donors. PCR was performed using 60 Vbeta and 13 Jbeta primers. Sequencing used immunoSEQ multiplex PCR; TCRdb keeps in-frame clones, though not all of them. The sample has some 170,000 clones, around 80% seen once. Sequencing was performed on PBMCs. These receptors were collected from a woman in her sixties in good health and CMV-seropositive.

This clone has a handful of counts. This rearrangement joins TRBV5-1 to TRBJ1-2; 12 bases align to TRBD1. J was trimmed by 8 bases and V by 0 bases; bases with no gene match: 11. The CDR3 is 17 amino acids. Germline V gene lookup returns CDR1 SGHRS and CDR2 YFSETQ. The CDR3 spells CASSLEISGQGARGYTF. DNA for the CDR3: TGCGCCAGCAGCTTGGAGATTTCGGGACAGGGGGCGAGGGGCTACACCTTC.

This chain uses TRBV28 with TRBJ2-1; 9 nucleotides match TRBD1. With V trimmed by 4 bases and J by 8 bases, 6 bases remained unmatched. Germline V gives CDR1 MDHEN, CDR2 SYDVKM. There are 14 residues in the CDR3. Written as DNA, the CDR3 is TGTGCCAGCAGTTCCGGGACAGGGTCCGATGAGCAGTTCTTC. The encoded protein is CASSSGTGSDEQFF. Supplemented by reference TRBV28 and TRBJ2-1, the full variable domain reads DVKVTQSSRYLVKRTGEKVFLECVQDMDHENMFWYRQDPGLGLRLIYFSYDVKMKEKGDIPEGYSVSREKKERFSLILESASTNQTSMYLCASSSGTGSDEQFFGPGTRLTVL.

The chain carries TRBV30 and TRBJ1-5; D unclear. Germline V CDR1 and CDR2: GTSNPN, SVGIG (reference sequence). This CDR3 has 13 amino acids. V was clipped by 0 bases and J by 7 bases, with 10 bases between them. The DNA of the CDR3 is TGTGCCTGGAGTGTAGCGGAATGGCAGCCCCAGCATTTT. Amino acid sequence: CAWSVAEWQPQHF.

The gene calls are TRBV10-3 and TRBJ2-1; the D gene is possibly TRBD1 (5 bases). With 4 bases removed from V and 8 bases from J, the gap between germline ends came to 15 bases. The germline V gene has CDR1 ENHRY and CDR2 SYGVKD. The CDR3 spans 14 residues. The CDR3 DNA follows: TGTGCCATCAGTGTACAGGTGGGTAGGGATGAGCAGTTCTTC. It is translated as CAISVQVGRDEQFF.

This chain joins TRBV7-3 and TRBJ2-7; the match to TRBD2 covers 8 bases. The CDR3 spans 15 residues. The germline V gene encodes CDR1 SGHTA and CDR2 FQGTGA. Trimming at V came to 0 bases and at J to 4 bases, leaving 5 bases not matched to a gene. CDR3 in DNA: TGTGCCAGCAGCTTAACTGGCGGGGGGACGTACGAGCAGTACTTC. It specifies CASSLTGGGTYEQYF.

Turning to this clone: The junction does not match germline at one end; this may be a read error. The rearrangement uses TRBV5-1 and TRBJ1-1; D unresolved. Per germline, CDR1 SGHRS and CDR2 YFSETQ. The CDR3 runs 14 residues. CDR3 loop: CASSLGEENAEAFF. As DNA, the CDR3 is TGCGCCAGCAGCTTGGGAGAGGAGAACGCTGAAGCTTTCTTT.

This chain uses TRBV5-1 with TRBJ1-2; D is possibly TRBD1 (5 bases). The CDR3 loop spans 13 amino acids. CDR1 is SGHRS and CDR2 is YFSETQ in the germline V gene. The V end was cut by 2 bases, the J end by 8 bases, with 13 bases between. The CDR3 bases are TGCGCCAGCAGCTTCGGGGGAAGTGGGGGCTACACCTTC. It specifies CASSFGGSGGYTF.

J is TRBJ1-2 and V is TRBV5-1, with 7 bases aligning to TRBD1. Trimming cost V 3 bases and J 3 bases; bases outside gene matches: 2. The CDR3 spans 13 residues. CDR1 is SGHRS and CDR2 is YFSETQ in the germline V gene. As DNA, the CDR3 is TGCGCCAGCAGCTGGGGACAGTACTATGGCTACACCTTC. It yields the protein CASSWGQYYGYTF.

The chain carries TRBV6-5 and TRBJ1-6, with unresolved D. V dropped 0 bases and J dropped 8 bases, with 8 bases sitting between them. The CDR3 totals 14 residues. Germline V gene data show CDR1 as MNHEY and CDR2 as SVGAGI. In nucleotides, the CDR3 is TGTGCCAGCAGTTACTCGATACGGGATTCACCCCTCCACTTT. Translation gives CASSYSIRDSPLHF.

The CDR3, as DNA: TGCGCCAGCAGCTACTTGTCGATACTCTCTGGAAACACCATATATTTT. Its translation: CASSYLSILSGNTIYF. The chain employs TRBV5-1 and TRBJ1-3; D call uncertain. V gave up 3 bases and J gave up 0 bases, with 13 bases separating them. This CDR3 is built from 16 residues. Per the germline V gene, CDR1 is SGHRS and CDR2 is YFSETQ.

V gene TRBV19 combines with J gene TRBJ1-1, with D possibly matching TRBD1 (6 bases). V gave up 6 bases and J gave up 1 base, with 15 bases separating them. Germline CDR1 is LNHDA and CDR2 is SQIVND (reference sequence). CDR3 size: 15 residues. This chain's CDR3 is CASRIRGPGNTEAFF. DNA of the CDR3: TGTGCCAGTAGAATCAGGGGCCCGGGGAACACTGAAGCTTTCTTT.

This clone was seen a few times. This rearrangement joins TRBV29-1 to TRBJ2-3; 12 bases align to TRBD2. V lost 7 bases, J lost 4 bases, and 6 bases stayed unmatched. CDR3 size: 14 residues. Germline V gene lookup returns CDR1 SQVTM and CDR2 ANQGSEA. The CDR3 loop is CSGTLAGGSDTQYF. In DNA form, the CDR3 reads TGCAGCGGTACTCTAGCGGGAGGGTCAGATACGCAGTATTTT.

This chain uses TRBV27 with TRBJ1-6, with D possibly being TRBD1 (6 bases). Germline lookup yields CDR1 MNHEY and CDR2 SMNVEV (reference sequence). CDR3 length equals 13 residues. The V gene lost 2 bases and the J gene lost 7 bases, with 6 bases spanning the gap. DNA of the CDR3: TGTGCCAGCAGTTTACAGGGGAATTCACCCCTCCACTTT. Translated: CASSLQGNSPLHF.

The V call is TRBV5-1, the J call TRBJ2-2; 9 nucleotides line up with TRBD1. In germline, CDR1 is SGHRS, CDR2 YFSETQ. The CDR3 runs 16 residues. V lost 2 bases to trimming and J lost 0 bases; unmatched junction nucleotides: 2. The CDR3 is CASSLGQGTNTGELFF. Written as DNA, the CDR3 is TGCGCCAGCAGCTTAGGACAGGGGACGAACACCGGGGAGCTGTTTTTT.

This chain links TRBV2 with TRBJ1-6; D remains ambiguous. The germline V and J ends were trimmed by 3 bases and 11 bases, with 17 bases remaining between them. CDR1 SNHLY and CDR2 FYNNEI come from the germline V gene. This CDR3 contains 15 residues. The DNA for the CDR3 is TGTGCCAGCAGTGACAGACGTTCGGGTAGGACACCCCTCCACTTT. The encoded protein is CASSDRRSGRTPLHF.

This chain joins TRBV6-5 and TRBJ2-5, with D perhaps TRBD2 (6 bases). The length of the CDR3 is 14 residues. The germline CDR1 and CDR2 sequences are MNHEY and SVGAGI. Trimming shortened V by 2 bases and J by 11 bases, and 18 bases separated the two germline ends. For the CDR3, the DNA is TGTGCCAGCAGTTACACGGGAGTCTCCCGGGAGCAGTACTTC. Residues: CASSYTGVSREQYF.

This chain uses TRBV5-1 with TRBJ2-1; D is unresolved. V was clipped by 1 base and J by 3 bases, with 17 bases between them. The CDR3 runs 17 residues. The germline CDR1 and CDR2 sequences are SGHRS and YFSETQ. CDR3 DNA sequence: TGCGCCAGCAGCTTGTCGGCTTCTGACTCCTACTACAATGAGCAGTTCTTC. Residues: CASSLSASDSYYNEQFF.

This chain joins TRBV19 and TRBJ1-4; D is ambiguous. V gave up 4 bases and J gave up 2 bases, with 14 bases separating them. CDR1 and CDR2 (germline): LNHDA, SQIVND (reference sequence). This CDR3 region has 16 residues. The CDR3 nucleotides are TGTGCCAGTAGTACTTCCGGGTGGAGGACTAATGAAAAACTGTTTTTT. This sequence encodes CASSTSGWRTNEKLFF.

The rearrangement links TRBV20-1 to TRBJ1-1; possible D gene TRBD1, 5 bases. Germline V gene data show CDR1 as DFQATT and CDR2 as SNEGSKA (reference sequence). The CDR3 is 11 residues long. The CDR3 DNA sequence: TGCAGGGGGGGAGAGGGCACTGAAGCTTTCTTT. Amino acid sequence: CRGGEGTEAFF.

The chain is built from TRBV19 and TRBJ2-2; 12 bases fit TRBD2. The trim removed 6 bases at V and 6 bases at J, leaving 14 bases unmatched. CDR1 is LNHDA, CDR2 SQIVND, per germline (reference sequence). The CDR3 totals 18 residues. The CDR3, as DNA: TGTGCCAGTAGCCCGGGACTAGCGGGCCCGAGAAACGCCGGGGAGCTGTTTTTT. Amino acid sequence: CASSPGLAGPRNAGELFF.

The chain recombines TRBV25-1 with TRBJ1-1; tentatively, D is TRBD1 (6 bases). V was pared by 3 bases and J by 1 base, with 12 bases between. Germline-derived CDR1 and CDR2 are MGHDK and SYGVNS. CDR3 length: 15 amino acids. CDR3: CASSDGGRKNTEAFF. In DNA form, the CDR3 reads TGTGCCAGCAGTGATGGGGGCCGGAAGAACACTGAAGCTTTCTTT.

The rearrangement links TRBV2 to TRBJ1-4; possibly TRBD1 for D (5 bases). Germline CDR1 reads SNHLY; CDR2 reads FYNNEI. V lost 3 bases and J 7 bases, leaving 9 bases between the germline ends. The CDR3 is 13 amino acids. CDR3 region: CASSDRGGEKLFF. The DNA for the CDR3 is TGTGCCAGCAGTGACCGGGGGGGTGAAAAACTGTTTTTT.

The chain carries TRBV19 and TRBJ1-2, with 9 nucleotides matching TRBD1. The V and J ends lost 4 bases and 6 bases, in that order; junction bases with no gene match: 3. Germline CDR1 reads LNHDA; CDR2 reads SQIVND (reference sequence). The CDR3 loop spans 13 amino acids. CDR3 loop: CASSNTGGDGYTF. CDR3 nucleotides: TGTGCCAGTAGTAACACAGGGGGCGATGGCTACACCTTC.

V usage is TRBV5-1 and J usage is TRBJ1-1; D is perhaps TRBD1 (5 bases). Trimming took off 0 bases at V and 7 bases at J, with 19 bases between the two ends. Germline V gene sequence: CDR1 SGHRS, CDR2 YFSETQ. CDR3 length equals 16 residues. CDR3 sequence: CASSLDPLGQGGEAFF. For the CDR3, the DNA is TGCGCCAGCAGCTTGGACCCCCTCGGGCAGGGTGGTGAAGCTTTCTTT.

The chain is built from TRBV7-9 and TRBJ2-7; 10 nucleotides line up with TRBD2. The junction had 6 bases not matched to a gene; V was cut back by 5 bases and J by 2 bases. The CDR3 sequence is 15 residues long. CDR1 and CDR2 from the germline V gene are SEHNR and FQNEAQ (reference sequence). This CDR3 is CASSPTSGLPYEQYF. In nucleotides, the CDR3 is TGTGCCAGCAGCCCGACTAGCGGGCTTCCCTACGAGCAGTACTTC.

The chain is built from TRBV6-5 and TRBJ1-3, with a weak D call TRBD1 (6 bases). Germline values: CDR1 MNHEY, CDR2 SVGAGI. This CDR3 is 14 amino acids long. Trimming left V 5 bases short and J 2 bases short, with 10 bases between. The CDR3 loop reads CASSLDSTGNTIYF. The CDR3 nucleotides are TGTGCCAGCAGTCTGGACAGCACTGGAAACACCATATATTTT.

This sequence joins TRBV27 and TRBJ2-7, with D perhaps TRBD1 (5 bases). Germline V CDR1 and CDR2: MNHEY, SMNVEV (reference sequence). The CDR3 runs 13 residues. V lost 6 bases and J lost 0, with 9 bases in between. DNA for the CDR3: TGTGCCAGCAGATTGACAGCCTCCTACGAGCAGTACTTC. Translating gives CASRLTASYEQYF.

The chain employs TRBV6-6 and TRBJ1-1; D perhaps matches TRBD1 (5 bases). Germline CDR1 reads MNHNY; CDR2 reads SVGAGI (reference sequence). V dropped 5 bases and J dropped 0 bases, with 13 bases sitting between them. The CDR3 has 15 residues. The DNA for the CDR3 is TGTGCCAGCAGTGGGGGGGGTTCCATGAACACTGAAGCTTTCTTT. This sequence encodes CASSGGGSMNTEAFF.

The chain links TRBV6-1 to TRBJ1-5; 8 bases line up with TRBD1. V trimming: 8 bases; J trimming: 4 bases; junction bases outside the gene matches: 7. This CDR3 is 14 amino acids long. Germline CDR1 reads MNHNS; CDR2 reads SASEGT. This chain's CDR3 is CASLRTGPNQPQHF. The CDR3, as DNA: TGTGCCAGCCTTAGGACAGGGCCAAATCAGCCCCAGCATTTT.

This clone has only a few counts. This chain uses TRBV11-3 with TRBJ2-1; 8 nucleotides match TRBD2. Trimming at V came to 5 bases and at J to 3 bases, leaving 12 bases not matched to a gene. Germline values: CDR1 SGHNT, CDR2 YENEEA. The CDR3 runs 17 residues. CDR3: CASSPRGSGEFYNEQFF. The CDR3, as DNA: TGTGCCAGCAGCCCCCGGGGTAGCGGGGAATTCTACAATGAGCAGTTCTTC.

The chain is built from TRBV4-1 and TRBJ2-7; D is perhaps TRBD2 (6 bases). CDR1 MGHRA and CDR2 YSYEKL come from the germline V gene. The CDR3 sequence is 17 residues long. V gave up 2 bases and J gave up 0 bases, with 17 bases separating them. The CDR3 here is CASSQPLAGRSSYEQYF. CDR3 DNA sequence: TGCGCCAGCAGCCAACCCTTGGCGGGGAGAAGCTCCTACGAGCAGTACTTC.

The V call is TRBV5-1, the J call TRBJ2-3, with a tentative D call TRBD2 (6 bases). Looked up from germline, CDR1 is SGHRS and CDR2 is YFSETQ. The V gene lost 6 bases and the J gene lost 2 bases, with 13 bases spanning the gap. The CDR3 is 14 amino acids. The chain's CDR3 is CASNPAGATDTQYF. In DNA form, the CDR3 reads TGCGCCAGCAACCCAGCGGGCGCCACAGATACGCAGTATTTT.